Listed below are T cell receptor beta chains from one sample, sequenced in a study of T cells in Graves' hyperthyroidism and ophthalmopathy. TCRdb re-called the multiplex PCR reads through MiXCR, storing one row per CDR3 protein. Among 350,000 to 400,000 distinct CDR3 sequences listed, approximately 15% were seen once. The sample comprised blood. The source is a woman aged 60-75 years with Graves' hyperthyroidism. CDR3s include the opening cysteine and the closing phenylalanine or tryptophan. D genes are given only for firm matches. Size values are once, few and many counts, or a class for expanded clones, and some rows have none.

cdr3_length,d_call,j_call,v_call,clone_size,cdr3_nt,cdr3_aa
14,-,TRBJ1-1,TRBV24-1,many,TGTGCCACCAGTGATAATCAACTAAGGGGTGAAGCTTTCTTT,CATSDNQLRGEAFF
16,-,TRBJ1-3,TRBV6-1,-,TGTGCCAGCAGTGAATTAGGAGGCAACTCTGGAAACACCATATATTTT,CASSELGGNSGNTIYF
17,TRBD1,TRBJ2-7,TRBV4-1,many,TGCGCCAGCAGCCATTACCCTTCCGGGACAGTTACCTACGAGCAGTACTTC,CASSHYPSGTVTYEQYF
16,-,TRBJ2-3,TRBV7-6,many,TGTGCCAGCAGCTCCGGGACCTCACGGCCCACAGATACGCAGTATTTT,CASSSGTSRPTDTQYF
11,-,TRBJ1-1,TRBV28,-,TGTGCCAGCAGTACTGGACAGGAAGCTTTCTTT,CASSTGQEAFF
13,-,TRBJ2-5,TRBV12-3/TRBV12-4,many,TGTGCCAGCAGTTTTGGGCGGCGGGAGACCCAGTACTTC,CASSFGRRETQYF
16,TRBD1,TRBJ2-4,TRBV7-3,few,TGTGCCAGCAGCTTAGGACAGGGGCTAGGAGAAAACATTCAGTACTTC,CASSLGQGLGENIQYF
13,-,TRBJ2-7,TRBV6-1,many,TGTGCCAGCAGTTCAACTAGCATCCACGAGCAGTACTTC,CASSSTSIHEQYF
11,-,TRBJ1-6,TRBV12-3/TRBV12-4,many,TGTGCCAGCAGTTTTCATTCACCCCTCCACTTT,CASSFHSPLHF
15,-,TRBJ1-3,TRBV5-1,many,TGCGCCAGCAGCTTCGGCAGTGATTCTGGAAACACCATATATTTT,CASSFGSDSGNTIYF
18,TRBD1,TRBJ2-5,TRBV4-1,few,TGCGCCAGCAGCCAAGATCAGGTCGGGACAGGGGGCCGTAAGACCCAGTACTTC,CASSQDQVGTGGRKTQYF
14,-,TRBJ2-7,TRBV29-1,many,TGCAGCGTTGAGGTACCCAGGGGATCCCACGAGCAGTACTTC,CSVEVPRGSHEQYF
12,-,TRBJ1-5,TRBV20-1,many,TGCAGTGCTAGTCATAGCAATCAGCCCCAGCATTTT,CSASHSNQPQHF
13,-,TRBJ2-5,TRBV20-1,few,TGCAGTGCCCCCCCTCTGGCCCGGGAGACCCAGTACTTC,CSAPPLARETQYF
13,-,TRBJ1-5,TRBV24-1,-,TGTGCCACCCAACGACAGAACAATCAGCCCCAGCATTTT,CATQRQNNQPQHF
15,TRBD2,TRBJ2-3,TRBV25-1,-,TGTGCCAGCAGTGGGTGGACTAGCGGCACAGATACGCAGTATTTT,CASSGWTSGTDTQYF
17,-,TRBJ2-7,TRBV7-2,many,TGTGCCAGCAGCTCCCCATCGAGGTCGGGTCGGAACTACGAGCAGTACTTC,CASSSPSRSGRNYEQYF
14,-,TRBJ2-3,TRBV20-1,-,TGCAGTGCTAGATCCGTAACTAGCACAGATACGCAGTATTTT,CSARSVTSTDTQYF
15,TRBD1,TRBJ2-5,TRBV20-1,many,TGCAGTGCTGAACCCTGGACAGGGGGCTGGGAGACCCAGTACTTC,CSAEPWTGGWETQYF
15,TRBD2,TRBJ2-3,TRBV7-2,many,TGTGCCAGCAGCACGAGGGCGGGAGCCGGGGTTACGCAGTATTTT,CASSTRAGAGVTQYF
14,TRBD1,TRBJ1-5,TRBV9,few,TGTGCCAGCAGCGGTGGGACAGGGGTTGGCCCCCAGCATTTT,CASSGGTGVGPQHF
14,TRBD1,TRBJ2-5,TRBV12-3/TRBV12-4,many,TGTGCCAGCAGCCGGGGACAGTCCCAAGAGACCCAGTACTTC,CASSRGQSQETQYF
15,TRBD2,TRBJ2-2,TRBV2,many,TGTGCCAGCAGTTCTAGCGGGAGATCCACCGGGGAGCTGTTTTTT,CASSSSGRSTGELFF
15,-,TRBJ2-2,TRBV5-4,-,TGTGCCAGCAGCCCAGAAACGAGGAACACCGGGGAGCTGTTTTTT,CASSPETRNTGELFF
15,TRBD1,TRBJ2-5,TRBV12-3/TRBV12-4,-,TGTGCCAGCAGTTTAGGGCAGGGGGTGGAAGAGACCCAGTACTTC,CASSLGQGVEETQYF
15,TRBD2,TRBJ2-1,TRBV20-1,-,TGCAGTGCTATCCTAGCGGGAGGGGGTGTGAATGAGCAGTTCTTC,CSAILAGGGVNEQFF
14,-,TRBJ2-7,TRBV11-2,-,TGTGCCAGTAGTGCCCCGGGACGGGGCTACGAGCAGTACTTC,CASSAPGRGYEQYF
14,-,TRBJ2-3,TRBV13,many,TGTGCCAGCGGATTTTTGGGACTGGAACTTGGGCAGTATTTT,CASGFLGLELGQYF
14,-,TRBJ1-2,TRBV5-1,few,TGCGCCAGCAGCTTGGCCCGGGTCCCGGATGGCTACACCTTC,CASSLARVPDGYTF
14,TRBD2,TRBJ2-1,TRBV7-8,many,TGTGCCAGCAGCTTTCGACTAGCAGGCAATGAGCAGTTCTTC,CASSFRLAGNEQFF
16,-,TRBJ2-7,TRBV11-2,-,TGTGCCAGCAGCTTGGAAAACACCGGGGCCTCCTACGAGCAGTACTTC,CASSLENTGASYEQYF
20,TRBD2,TRBJ2-6,TRBV2,few,TGTGCCAGCAGTGAAAGGGGACTAGCGGGAGATTTCTCTGGGGCCAACGTCCTGACTTTC,CASSERGLAGDFSGANVLTF